This T cell receptor beta chain is from a study of blood T cells in healthy people across ages. Study-wide points: Across the age range, TCR beta diversity per million T cells fell in a roughly linear way.

Germline V gene lookup returns CDR1 MDHEN and CDR2 SYDVKM. V lost 3 bases and J lost 3; bases outside the gene matches: 10. This CDR3 spans 16 amino acids. With a J-beta primer mix and a sample-barcoded 5' primer, a second PCR ran about 7 to 12 cycles. TCRdb independently ran MiXCR on the 5' RACE reads; one entry per CDR3 protein. The sample contains some 920,000 distinct CDR3 sequences, 51% of which appear only once. On this clonotype: The antigen is unknown.

The chain employs TRBV28 and TRBJ2-7; 8 positions agree with TRBD2. The sample consisted of blood. The source of this sequence is an older woman in good health. CDR3 protein: CASSLGETAGGYEQYF. DNA of the CDR3: TGTGCCAGCAGTTTGGGGGAAACGGCGGGAGGCTACGAGCAGTACTTC.